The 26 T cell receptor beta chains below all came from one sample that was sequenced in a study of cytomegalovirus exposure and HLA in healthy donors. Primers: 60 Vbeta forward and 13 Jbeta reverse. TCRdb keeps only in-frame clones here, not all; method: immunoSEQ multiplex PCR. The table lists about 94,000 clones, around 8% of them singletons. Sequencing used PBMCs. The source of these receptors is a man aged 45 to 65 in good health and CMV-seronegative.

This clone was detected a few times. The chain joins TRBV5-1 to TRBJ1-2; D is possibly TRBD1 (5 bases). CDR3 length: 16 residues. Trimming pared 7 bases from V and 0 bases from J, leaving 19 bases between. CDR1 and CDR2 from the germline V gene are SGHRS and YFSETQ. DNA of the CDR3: TGCGCCAGCCGCGACCCTTCTAGGGGCGCTAACTATGGCTACACCTTC. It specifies CASRDPSRGANYGYTF.

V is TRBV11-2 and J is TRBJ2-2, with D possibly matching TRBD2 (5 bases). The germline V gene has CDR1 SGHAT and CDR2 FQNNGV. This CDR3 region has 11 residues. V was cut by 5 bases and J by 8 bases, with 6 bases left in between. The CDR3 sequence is CASSLAGELFF. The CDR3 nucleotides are TGTGCCAGCAGCCTAGCTGGGGAGCTGTTTTTT.

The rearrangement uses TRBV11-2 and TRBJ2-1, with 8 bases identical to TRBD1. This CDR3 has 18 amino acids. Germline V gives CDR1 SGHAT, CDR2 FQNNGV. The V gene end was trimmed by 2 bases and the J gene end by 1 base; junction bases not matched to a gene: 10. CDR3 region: CASSLNPVTGGSYNEQFF. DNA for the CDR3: TGTGCCAGCAGCTTAAACCCGGTAACAGGGGGGTCCTACAATGAGCAGTTCTTC.

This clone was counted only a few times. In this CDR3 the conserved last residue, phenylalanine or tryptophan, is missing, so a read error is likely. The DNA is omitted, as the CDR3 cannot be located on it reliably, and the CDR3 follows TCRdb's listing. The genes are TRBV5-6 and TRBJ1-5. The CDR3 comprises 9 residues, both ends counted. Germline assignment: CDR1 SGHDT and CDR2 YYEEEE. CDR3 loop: CASRLEKHL.

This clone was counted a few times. CDR3 DNA: TGTGCCAGCAGCCCCCCGACTTGGAACACTGAAGCTTTCTTT. As protein: CASSPPTWNTEAFF. The V call is TRBV7-9, the J call TRBJ1-1; no definite D call. Germline-derived CDR1 and CDR2 are SEHNR and FQNEAQ (reference sequence). The CDR3 contains 14 residues. Between the trimmed V and J ends, which lost 5 bases and 1 base, there was a span of 11 bases.

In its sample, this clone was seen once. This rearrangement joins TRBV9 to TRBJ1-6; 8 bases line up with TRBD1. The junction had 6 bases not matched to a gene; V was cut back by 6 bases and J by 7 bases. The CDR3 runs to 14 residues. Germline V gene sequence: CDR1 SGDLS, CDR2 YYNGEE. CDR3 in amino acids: CASNEDRVNSPLHF. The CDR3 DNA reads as TGTGCCAGCAACGAGGACAGGGTAAATTCACCCCTCCACTTT.

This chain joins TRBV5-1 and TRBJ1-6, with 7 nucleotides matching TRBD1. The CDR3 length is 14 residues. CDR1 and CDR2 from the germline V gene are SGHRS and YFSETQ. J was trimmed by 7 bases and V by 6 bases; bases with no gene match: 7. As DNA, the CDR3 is TGCGCCAGCAACGACAGGGCTGGGAATTCACCCCTCCACTTT. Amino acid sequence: CASNDRAGNSPLHF.

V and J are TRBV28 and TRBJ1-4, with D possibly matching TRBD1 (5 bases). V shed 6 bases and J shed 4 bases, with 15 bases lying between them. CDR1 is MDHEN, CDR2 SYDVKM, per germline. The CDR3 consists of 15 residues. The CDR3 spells CASSAPDRSNEKLFF. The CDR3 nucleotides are TGTGCCAGCAGCGCACCCGACAGAAGTAATGAAAAACTGTTTTTT.

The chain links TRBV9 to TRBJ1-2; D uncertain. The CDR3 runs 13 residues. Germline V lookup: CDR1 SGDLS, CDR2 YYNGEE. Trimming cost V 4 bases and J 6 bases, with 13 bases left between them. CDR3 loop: CASSPRTGHGYTF. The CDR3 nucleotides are TGTGCCAGCAGCCCCCGGACTGGGCATGGCTACACCTTC. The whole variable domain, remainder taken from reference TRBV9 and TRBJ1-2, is DSGVTQTPKHLITATGQRVTLRCSPRSGDLSVYWYQQSLDQGLQFLIQYYNGEERAKGNILERFSAQQFPDLHSELNLSSLELGDSALYFCASSPRTGHGYTFGSGTRLTVV.

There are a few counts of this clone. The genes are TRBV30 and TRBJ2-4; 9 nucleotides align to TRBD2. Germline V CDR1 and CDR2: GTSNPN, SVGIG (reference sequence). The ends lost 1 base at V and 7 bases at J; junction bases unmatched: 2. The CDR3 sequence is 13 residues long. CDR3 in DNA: TGTGCCTGGAGTGCCGGACTAGCGAACATTCAGTACTTC. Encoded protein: CAWSAGLANIQYF.

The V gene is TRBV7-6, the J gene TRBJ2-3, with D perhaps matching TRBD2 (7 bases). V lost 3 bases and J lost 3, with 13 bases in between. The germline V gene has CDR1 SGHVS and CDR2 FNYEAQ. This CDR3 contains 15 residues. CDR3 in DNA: TGTGCCAGCAGCTTTAGGGGGGGGACAACAGATACGCAGTATTTT. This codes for CASSFRGGTTDTQYF.

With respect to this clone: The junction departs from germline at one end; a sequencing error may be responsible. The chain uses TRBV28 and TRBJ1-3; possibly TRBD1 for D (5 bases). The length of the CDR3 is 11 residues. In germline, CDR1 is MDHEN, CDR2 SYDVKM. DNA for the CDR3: TGTGCCAGCAGTTTATCGCAGGGTCTTGATTTT. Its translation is CASSLSQGLDF.

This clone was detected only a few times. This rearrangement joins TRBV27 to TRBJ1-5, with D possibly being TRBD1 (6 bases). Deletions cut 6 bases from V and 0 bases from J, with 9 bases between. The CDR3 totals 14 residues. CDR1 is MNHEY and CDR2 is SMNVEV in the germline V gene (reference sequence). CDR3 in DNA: TGTGCCAGCAGGCAGGGGAATAGCAATCAGCCCCAGCATTTT. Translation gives CASRQGNSNQPQHF.

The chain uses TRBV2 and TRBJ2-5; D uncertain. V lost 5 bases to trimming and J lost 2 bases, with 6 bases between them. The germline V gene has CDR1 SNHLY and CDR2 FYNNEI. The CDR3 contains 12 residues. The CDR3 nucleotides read TGTGCCAGCAGTTTAGTGCAAGAGACCCAGTACTTC. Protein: CASSLVQETQYF.

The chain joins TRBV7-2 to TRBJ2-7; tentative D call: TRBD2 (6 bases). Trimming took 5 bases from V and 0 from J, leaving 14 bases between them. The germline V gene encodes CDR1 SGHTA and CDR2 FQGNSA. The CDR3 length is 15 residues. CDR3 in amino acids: CASSPWGESSYEQYF. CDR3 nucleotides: TGTGCCAGCAGCCCTTGGGGGGAAAGCTCCTACGAGCAGTACTTC. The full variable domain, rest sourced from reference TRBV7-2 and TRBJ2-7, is GAGVSQSPSNKVTEKGKDVELRCDPISGHTALYWYRQSLGQGLEFLIYFQGNSAPDKSGLPSDRFSAERTGGSVSTLTIQRTQQEDSAVYLCASSPWGESSYEQYFGPGTRLTVT.

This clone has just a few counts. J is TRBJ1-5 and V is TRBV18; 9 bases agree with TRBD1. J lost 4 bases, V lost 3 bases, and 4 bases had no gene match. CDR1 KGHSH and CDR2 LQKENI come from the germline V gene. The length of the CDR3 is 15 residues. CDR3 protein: CASSPGQGENQPQHF. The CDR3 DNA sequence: TGTGCCAGCTCACCGGGACAGGGAGAAAATCAGCCCCAGCATTTT.

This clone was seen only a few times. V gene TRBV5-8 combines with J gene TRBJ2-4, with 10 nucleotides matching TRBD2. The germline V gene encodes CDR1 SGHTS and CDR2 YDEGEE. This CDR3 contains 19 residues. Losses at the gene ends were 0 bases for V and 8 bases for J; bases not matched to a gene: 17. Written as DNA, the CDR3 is TGTGCCAGCAGCTTGGCCGTGTCCGGAACTAGCGGGAAAGGGGACATTCAGTACTTC. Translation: CASSLAVSGTSGKGDIQYF.

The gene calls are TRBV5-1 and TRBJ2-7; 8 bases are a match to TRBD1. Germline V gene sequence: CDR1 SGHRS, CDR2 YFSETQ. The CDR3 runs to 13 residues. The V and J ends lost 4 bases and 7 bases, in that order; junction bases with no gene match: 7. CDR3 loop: CASSTGQGREQYF. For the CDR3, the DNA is TGCGCCAGCAGCACAGGACAGGGTCGGGAGCAGTACTTC. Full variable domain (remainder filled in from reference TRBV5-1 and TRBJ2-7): KAGVTQTPRYLIKTRGQQVTLSCSPISGHRSVSWYQQTPGQGLQFLFEYFSETQRNKGNFPGRFSGRQFSNSRSEMNVSTLELGDSALYLCASSTGQGREQYFGPGTRLTVT.

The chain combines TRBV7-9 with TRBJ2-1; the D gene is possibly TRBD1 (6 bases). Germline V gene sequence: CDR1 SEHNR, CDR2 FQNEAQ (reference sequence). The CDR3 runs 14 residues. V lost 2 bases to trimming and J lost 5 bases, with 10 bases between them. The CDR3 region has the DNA TGTGCCAGCAGCTTAACCAGGGGCCACAATGAGCAGTTCTTC. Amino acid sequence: CASSLTRGHNEQFF. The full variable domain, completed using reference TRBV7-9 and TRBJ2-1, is DTGVSQNPRHKITKRGQNVTFRCDPISEHNRLYWYRQTLGQGPEFLTYFQNEAQLEKSRLLSDRFSAERPKGSFSTLEIQRTEQGDSAMYLCASSLTRGHNEQFFGPGTRLTVL.

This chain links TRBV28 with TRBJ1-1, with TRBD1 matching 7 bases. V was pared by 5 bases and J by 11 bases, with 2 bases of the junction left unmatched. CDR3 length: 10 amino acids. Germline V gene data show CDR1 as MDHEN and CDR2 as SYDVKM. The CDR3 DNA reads TGTGCCAGCAGTGCACAGGGGGCTTTCTTT. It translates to CASSAQGAFF.

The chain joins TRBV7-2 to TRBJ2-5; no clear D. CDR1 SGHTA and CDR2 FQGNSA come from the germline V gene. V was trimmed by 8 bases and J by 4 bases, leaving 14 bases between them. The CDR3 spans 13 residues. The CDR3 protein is CASSLRAGETQYF. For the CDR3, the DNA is TGTGCCAGCTCCCTTCGCGCCGGAGAGACCCAGTACTTC. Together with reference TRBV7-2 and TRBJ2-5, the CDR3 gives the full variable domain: GAGVSQSPSNKVTEKGKDVELRCDPISGHTALYWYRQSLGQGLEFLIYFQGNSAPDKSGLPSDRFSAERTGGSVSTLTIQRTQQEDSAVYLCASSLRAGETQYFGPGTRLLVL.

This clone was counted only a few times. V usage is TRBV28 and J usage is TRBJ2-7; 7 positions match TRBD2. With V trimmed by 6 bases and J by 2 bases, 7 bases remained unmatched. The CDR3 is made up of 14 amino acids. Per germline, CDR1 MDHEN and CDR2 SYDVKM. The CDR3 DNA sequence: TGTGCCAGCAGGGGGGGAGGGCCTCCCTACGAGCAGTACTTC. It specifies CASRGGGPPYEQYF.

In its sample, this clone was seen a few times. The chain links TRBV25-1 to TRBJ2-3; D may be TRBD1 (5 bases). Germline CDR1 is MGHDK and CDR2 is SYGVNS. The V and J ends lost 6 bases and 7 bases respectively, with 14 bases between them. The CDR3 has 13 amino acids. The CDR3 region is CASRGQATYTQYF. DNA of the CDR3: TGTGCCAGCAGGGGGCAGGCCACCTATACGCAGTATTTT. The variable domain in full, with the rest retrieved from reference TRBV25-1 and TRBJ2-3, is EADIYQTPRYLVIGTGKKITLECSQTMGHDKMYWYQQDPGMELHLIHYSYGVNSTEKGDLSSESTVSRIRTEHFPLTLESARPSHTSQYLCASRGQATYTQYFGPGTRLTVL.

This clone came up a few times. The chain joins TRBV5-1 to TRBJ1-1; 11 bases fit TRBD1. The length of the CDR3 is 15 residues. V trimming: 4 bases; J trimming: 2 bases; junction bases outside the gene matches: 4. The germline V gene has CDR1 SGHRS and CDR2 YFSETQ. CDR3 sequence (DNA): TGCGCCAGCAGCGGCGGACAGGGGGCAAACACTGAAGCTTTCTTT. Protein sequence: CASSGGQGANTEAFF.

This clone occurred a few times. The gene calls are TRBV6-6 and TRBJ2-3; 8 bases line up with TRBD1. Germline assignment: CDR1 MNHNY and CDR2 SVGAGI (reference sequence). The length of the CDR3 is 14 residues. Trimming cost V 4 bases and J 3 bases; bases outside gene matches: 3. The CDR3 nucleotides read TGTGCCAGCAGTTCCAGGACAGGGACAGATACGCAGTATTTT. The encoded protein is CASSSRTGTDTQYF.

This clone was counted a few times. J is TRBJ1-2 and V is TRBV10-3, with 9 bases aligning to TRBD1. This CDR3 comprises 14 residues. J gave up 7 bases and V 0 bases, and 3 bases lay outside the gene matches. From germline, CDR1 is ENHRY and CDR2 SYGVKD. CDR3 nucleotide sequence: TGTGCCATCAGTGAGTCGGGACAGGGTTCTGGCTACACCTTC. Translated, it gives CAISESGQGSGYTF.